Below, 15 T cell receptor beta chains from the same sample are listed, as sequenced in a study of monozygotic twins with inflammatory bowel disease. TCRdb re-called the 5' RACE reads; every CDR3 protein appears as one record, without DNA. The specimen's table records some 400,000 distinct CDR3 sequences. The sequencing input was blood. Receptors were obtained from a human donor with ulcerative colitis or Crohn's disease, or a healthy co-twin of an affected twin (not recorded which).

V usage is TRBV7-9 and J usage is TRBJ2-3. Germline V lookup: CDR1 SEHNR, CDR2 FQNEAQ (reference sequence). The CDR3 runs to 14 residues. Here the CDR3 reads CASSFAGVADTQYF.

This chain connects TRBV5-1 to TRBJ2-2; TCRdb returns TRBD1, unconfirmable since there is no DNA. CDR3 length: 15 amino acids. The germline gives CDR1 SGHRS, CDR2 YFSETQ. The CDR3 loop reads CASSATGKGTGELFF.

V and J are TRBV2 and TRBJ2-5; the TCRdb D gene call, TRBD1, has no DNA to confirm it. The V gene's germline CDR1 is SNHLY and CDR2 FYNNEI. This CDR3 contains 13 residues. The CDR3 reads CASSDDSQETQYF. Together with reference TRBV2 and TRBJ2-5, the CDR3 gives the full variable domain: EPEVTQTPSHQVTQMGQEVILRCVPISNHLYFYWYRQILGQKVEFLVSFYNNEISEKSEIFDDQFSVERPDGSNFTLKIRSTKLEDSAMYFCASSDDSQETQYFGPGTRLLVL.

This sequence joins TRBV9 and TRBJ1-2; the TCRdb D gene call, TRBD1, has no DNA to confirm it. From germline, CDR1 is SGDLS and CDR2 YYNGEE. This CDR3 region has 14 residues. The CDR3 reads CASSVASGFHGYTF.

The chain joins TRBV6-2 or TRBV6-3 to TRBJ2-5; the TCRdb D gene call, TRBD2, has no DNA to confirm it. The CDR3 totals 15 residues. Per the germline V gene, CDR1 is MNHEY and CDR2 is SVGEGT. This CDR3 is CASTSHQSSQETQYF.

The chain combines TRBV6-4 with TRBJ2-1; lacking DNA, the TRBD1 call made by TCRdb goes unchecked. CDR1 is MRHNA, CDR2 SNTAGT, per germline. This CDR3 region has 17 residues. CDR3 region: CASSWNGQGIRNNEQFF.

This chain uses TRBV10-3 with TRBJ2-7; TCRdb gives TRBD1 as the D gene, but with no DNA this cannot be confirmed. The CDR3 loop spans 12 amino acids. In germline, CDR1 is ENHRY, CDR2 SYGVKD. The CDR3 here is CAISSGDYEQYF.

The V gene is TRBV5-5, the J gene TRBJ2-3; TCRdb indicates TRBD1, and absent DNA this call remains unverified. The CDR3 runs to 16 residues. Germline V lookup: CDR1 SGHKS, CDR2 YYEKEE (reference sequence). This chain's CDR3 is CASSLGGPPRTDTQYF.

The chain is built from TRBV27 and TRBJ1-4; the D call from TCRdb, TRBD1, cannot be confirmed without DNA. Germline CDR1 and CDR2: MNHEY and SMNVEV (reference sequence). This CDR3 is 19 amino acids long. The CDR3 loop reads CASSPKPPQGLATNEKLFF.

This chain uses TRBV18 with TRBJ2-7; absent DNA, TCRdb's TRBD2 call cannot be checked. Germline CDR1 KGHSH, CDR2 LQKENI. There are 14 residues in the CDR3. CDR3 region: CASSRELGSYEQYF.

The chain has TRBV6-1 and TRBJ1-4; the D call of TRBD1 rests on TCRdb alone, since no DNA is present to check it. The germline V gene has CDR1 MNHNS and CDR2 SASEGT. CDR3 length: 15 amino acids. This CDR3 is CASSEHGNLEEKLFF.

This sequence joins TRBV4-1 and TRBJ2-1; TCRdb indicates TRBD2, and absent DNA this call remains unverified. CDR1 and CDR2 from the germline V gene are MGHRA and YSYEKL. The CDR3 runs 18 residues. CDR3 region: CASSREIASGRAYNEQFF.

The gene calls are TRBV7-2 and TRBJ1-2; the D gene TCRdb calls, TRBD1, cannot be checked with no DNA. CDR1 and CDR2 from the germline V gene are SGHTA and FQGNSA. The CDR3 length is 13 residues. The CDR3 protein is CASSLVREYGYTF. The variable domain in full, completed from reference TRBV7-2 and TRBJ1-2, reads GAGVSQSPSNKVTEKGKDVELRCDPISGHTALYWYRQSLGQGLEFLIYFQGNSAPDKSGLPSDRFSAERTGGSVSTLTIQRTQQEDSAVYLCASSLVREYGYTFGSGTRLTVV.

J is TRBJ2-2 and V is TRBV7-3; the TRBD1 assignment by TCRdb is unverifiable without DNA. The germline CDR1 and CDR2 sequences are SGHTA and FQGTGA. This CDR3 spans 14 amino acids. This chain's CDR3 is CASSATGSAGELFF.

This sequence joins TRBV5-1 and TRBJ2-3; the D call of TRBD2 rests on TCRdb alone, since no DNA is present to check it. The CDR3 is 16 amino acids. Germline CDR1 is SGHRS and CDR2 is YFSETQ. CDR3 sequence: CASSPDGSGKADTQYF. The entire variable domain, with the rest obtained from reference TRBV5-1 and TRBJ2-3, is as follows: KAGVTQTPRYLIKTRGQQVTLSCSPISGHRSVSWYQQTPGQGLQFLFEYFSETQRNKGNFPGRFSGRQFSNSRSEMNVSTLELGDSALYLCASSPDGSGKADTQYFGPGTRLTVL.